The text below deals with one TCR beta chain. This clonotype occurred a few times. Its binding antigen is unknown. Base qualities are not provided; no much larger clone lies one nucleotide away. The data were taken from a study of regulatory T cells in long-lasting Graves disease (dated by TCRdb to the early 2020s). Regarding the study in general: In the newly diagnosed Graves' disease group, patients had been taking antithyroid drugs for less than 3 months. The study was conducted in China and was registered as a clinical trial. Patients with persistent Graves' disease were compared with patients with newly diagnosed Graves' disease using TCR sequencing and RNA sequencing of peripheral blood. A total of 35 or so samples were covered by TCR sequencing, comprising roughly 13 persistent and some 20 newly diagnosed Graves' disease patients.

Libraries were made using multiplex PCR. Instrument on record: Illumina HiSeq 4000. iRepertoire HTBI primers and Arm-PCR amplification of CDR3 regions were used to construct TCR beta libraries. Before sequencing, the PCR products underwent gel purification. In the source study's methods: Across samples, around 62 TRBV and 13 to 15 TRBJ segments were identified and used for gene usage analysis of CDR3 amino acid clonotypes. Filtered high-quality paired reads were merged into contigs using COPE and FqMerger. Contigs were aligned with BLAST to IMGT TRBV, TRBD and TRBJ reference genes, and CDR3 was defined per IMGT. Any clonotype with a frequency above 0.1% was classified as a highly expanded clone. Shannon entropy served as the measure of repertoire diversity, while the Gini coefficient captured V-J evenness. Public clonotypes were defined as clonotypes shared by more than one individual. Starting from the raw public reads, TCRdb applied fastp trimming at Q25, assembled clones with MiXCR and retained in-frame beta chains. Entries that share a CDR3 protein sequence are merged under the most common genes and DNA. These V and J calls derive from TCRdb rather than the authors' analysis. The sample has 400,000 to 550,000 distinct CDR3 sequences on record, around 14% of them singletons. The ten largest clones capture around 17% of the sample.

Study-level results and caveats: Only the TCR beta chain was sequenced and analyzed. Compared with newly diagnosed patients, persistent Graves' disease patients had lower TCR Shannon entropy and fewer highly expanded clones, which suggests clonal expansion. Preferential use of TRBV28, TRBJ1-2 and TRBJ2-5 was observed in persistent disease, whereas TRBV20-1 and TRBJ2-1 were favored in newly diagnosed disease. The authors noted that the small sample size was a limitation that may lower accuracy. Peripheral blood alone was examined, since thyroid tissue, which constituted the primary lesion, could not be accessed. A larger number of public clonotypes was shared among persistent patients (about 2,700) than among newly diagnosed patients (around 970).

In the paper's terms, the time point label means: newly diagnosed GD, antithyroid drugs for less than 3 months. For both TCR sequencing and RNA sequencing, RNA was extracted from PBMCs using TRIzol. The diagnosis of Graves' disease was made according to American Thyroid Association guidelines. Patients were recruited from an endocrinology department in Xi'an, China. Each patient gave about 9.1 milliliters of peripheral blood, collected in an EDTA anticoagulant tube. Ficoll Paque Plus density gradient separation was used to isolate PBMCs, and no additional T cell sorting was done. RNA quality was checked with an Agilent 2100 Bioanalyzer and agarose gel, and concentration with a NanoDrop 2000. The CDR3 sequence holds 13 residues, the cysteine and phenylalanine included. Just CDR3 DNA is preserved here, 39 bases in frame from base 1. V is pared back by 1 base and J by 7 bases, with 7 bases lying between the germline termini. Sequences SGHDN (CDR1) and FVKESK (CDR2) are obtained from the germline V gene.

These data are also associated with another study on T cells in Graves' hyperthyroidism and ophthalmopathy. The second study's paper adds: A patient counted as having stable Graves' hyperthyroidism if no progression to ophthalmopathy occurred over 18 months of follow-up. Hyperthyroidism patients were aged 18 to 65 years and newly diagnosed, with disease duration of less than 2 months. Patients with uncontrolled infections, other autoimmune diseases, pregnancy or lactation were excluded. Diagnoses relied on clinical symptoms, serum thyroxine and TRAb, thyroid ultrasound and orbital computed tomography. The first round of RT-PCR for the TCR CDR3 was performed with the HTBI primer set and the Qiagen OneStep RT-PCR kit. Blood samples also contained most of the expanded thyroid clonotypes (frequency above 0.001), which suggests that blood repertoires may reflect thyroid immune responses. In cross-validation, a model built on a 13 V-J signature told ophthalmopathy apart from stable hyperthyroidism with just under 90% sensitivity and roughly 81% specificity, and in testing the same model reached 80%/75%. In validation, the model predicted progression to ophthalmopathy a median of around six months before onset, with roughly 71% sensitivity and more than 72% specificity. TCR V-J signatures able to tell the groups apart were searched for in a discovery cohort of some 97 patients, of whom about 40 had Graves' ophthalmopathy and about 60 had stable Graves' hyperthyroidism. Whether ophthalmopathy could be predicted prospectively was tested in an independent validation cohort made up of approximately 19 hyperthyroidism patients plus 17 patients who later progressed to ophthalmopathy. The roughly 100 discovery patients were divided at random into training and test sets in a 7:3 ratio. In addition, the study compared T-cell repertoires in thyroid tissue and in blood from over 5 Graves' hyperthyroidism patients. After blood sampling, hyperthyroidism patients were treated with methimazole at a starting dose of 30 mg daily, and ophthalmopathy patients were treated with high-dose intravenous methylprednisolone. Libraries were constructed in a second round of multiplex PCR, after which size selection and purification were carried out. Paired-end sequencing of the libraries was performed with 100 bp reads on an Illumina HiSeq2000. Raw data were processed with SOAPnuke, discarding reads with adapters, uncalled bases, mean Phred below 15, or no exact constant-primer or identifier match. COPE v1.2.5 was used to merge the high-quality paired reads, and each unique nucleotide sequence was defined as a clonotype. MiTCR v1.1 was used to align clonotypes to the IMGT TRBV, TRBD and TRBJ reference segments. Only V-J combinations with frequency above 0.0001, covering 99.2% of repertoires, were analysed. A TCS score was defined as the ratio between F50 (clonal expansion) and ExV (chaos), using BLOSUM62-based TCRdist between CDR3 peptides within each V-J. Welch's t-statistics and random forest reduced fewer than 550 V-J features to 10 to 15, which were used in a naive Bayes classifier (R e1071). No statistical method was used to set the sample size in advance, and investigators knew the group allocation. The paper reports TCR Vbeta CDR3 sequencing of 130 to 150 peripheral blood samples: under 45 ophthalmopathy, under 80 hyperthyroidism and around 17 progressor patients.

This clonotype was sampled from a woman younger than 45 with Graves disease. Donor details come from another sample of the same person, matched by shared clones. The V and J segments used are TRBV14 and TRBJ1-4; the D gene remains uncertain. The input for sequencing was peripheral blood mononuclear cells (PBMCs), taken at new diagnosis, from a patient treated with antithyroid drugs. The nucleotides read TGTGCCAGCAGCCAAGCGCTGCGTGAAAAACTGTTTTTT. Translated, this is CASSQALREKLFF.